This entry lists 25 T cell receptor beta chains sequenced from one sample in a study of T cell responses to AZD1222 COVID-19 vaccine. The assay was immunoSEQ multiplex PCR, and TCRdb's table has in-frame clones only and misses some. The sample holds more than 120,000 clones, roughly 90% seen once. Sequencing was performed on peripheral blood, taken 28 days after the second AZD1222 dose. These receptors were taken from an adult who received the AZD1222 COVID-19 vaccine.

The chain couples TRBV5-1 to TRBJ2-5; a possible D gene is TRBD2 (6 bases). Germline values: CDR1 SGHRS, CDR2 YFSETQ. Between the trimmed V and J ends, which lost 3 bases and 5 bases, there was a span of 11 bases. The CDR3 spans 13 residues. This CDR3 reads CASSSLASETQYF. The CDR3 DNA is TGCGCCAGCAGCTCCCTAGCGTCCGAGACCCAGTACTTC.

The rearrangement uses TRBV5-6 and TRBJ2-4, with D perhaps TRBD2 (6 bases). V lost 0 bases, J lost 0 bases, and 13 bases lay in between. Germline loops: CDR1 SGHDT, CDR2 YYEEEE. The CDR3 is 17 amino acids. CDR3 in DNA: TGTGCCAGCAGCTTGGGCGAGACTAGGCTAGCCAAAAACATTCAGTACTTC. Translating gives CASSLGETRLAKNIQYF.

The chain has TRBV2 and TRBJ1-3; 7 bases agree with TRBD1. V gave up 5 bases and J gave up 0 bases; unmatched junction bases: 16. CDR3 size: 19 residues. Germline V gives CDR1 SNHLY, CDR2 FYNNEI. CDR3 bases: TGTGCCAGCAGTCAACAGGGGATCCTACTCTCCCACTCTGGAAACACCATATATTTT. The encoded protein is CASSQQGILLSHSGNTIYF.

The chain joins TRBV5-4 to TRBJ2-5, with D perhaps matching TRBD1 (5 bases). Germline-derived CDR1 and CDR2 are SGHNT and YYREEE (reference sequence). V shed 1 base and J shed 6 bases, with 16 bases lying between them. The CDR3 covers 15 residues. In DNA form, the CDR3 reads TGTGCCAGCAGCTTGTTTGGGCAGGGCGAGAAGACCCAGTACTTC. It encodes CASSLFGQGEKTQYF.

This clone was seen a few times. V is TRBV20-1 and J is TRBJ1-2, with D perhaps TRBD1 (5 bases). Germline-derived CDR1 and CDR2 are DFQATT and SNEGSKA (reference sequence). V lost 2 bases, J lost 12 bases, and 13 bases lay in between. The CDR3 consists of 11 residues. For the CDR3, the DNA is TGCAGTGCTAGAAGGGGAGGGGAGCACACCTTC. Protein product: CSARRGGEHTF.

The V and J genes are TRBV28 and TRBJ1-1, with D unclear. Germline V gene lookup returns CDR1 MDHEN and CDR2 SYDVKM. V was shortened by 3 bases and J by 5 bases, with 13 bases between the two germline ends. The CDR3 consists of 14 residues. The CDR3: CASSFSRVLTEAFF. Written as DNA, the CDR3 is TGTGCCAGCAGTTTCAGTAGGGTATTGACTGAAGCTTTCTTT.

The chain uses TRBV10-1 and TRBJ1-2; D remains ambiguous. V was shortened by 3 bases and J by 1 base, with 9 bases between the two germline ends. Germline assignment: CDR1 WNHNN and CDR2 SYGVQD (reference sequence). The CDR3 runs to 14 residues. CDR3 sequence reads: CASSEKGINYGYTF. The CDR3, as DNA: TGCGCCAGCAGTGAAAAGGGTATTAACTATGGCTACACCTTC.

The chain carries TRBV24-1 and TRBJ2-5, with D perhaps TRBD1 or TRBD2 (7 bases each). The V and J ends lost 5 bases and 2 bases respectively, with 17 bases between them. The CDR3 spans 16 residues. Germline V gene sequence: CDR1 KGHDR, CDR2 SFDVKD. The CDR3 sequence: CATSGPGGGRQETQYF. Written as DNA, the CDR3 is TGTGCCACCAGTGGGCCAGGGGGGGGTAGGCAAGAGACCCAGTACTTC.

The chain has TRBV3-1 (or the pseudogene TRBV3-2) and TRBJ2-7; tentative D call: TRBD1 (5 bases). The CDR3 sequence is 14 residues long. Between the trimmed V and J ends, which lost 4 bases and 6 bases, there was a span of 16 bases. Germline V gene lookup returns CDR1 LGHDT and CDR2 YNNKEL (reference sequence). The CDR3 nucleotides are TGTGCCAGCAGCCCGGCAAGGGGCGGCTCCGAGCAGTACGTC. Its translation is CASSPARGGSEQYV.

The V call is TRBV7-9, the J call TRBJ2-5; 14 nucleotides match TRBD2. Germline CDR1 is SEHNR and CDR2 is FQNEAQ (reference sequence). V dropped 5 bases and J dropped 0; count of bases not matched to a gene: 8. The CDR3 length is 18 residues. In DNA form, the CDR3 reads TGTGCCAGCAGCCGGGGGACTAGCGGGGGTTCCTACCAAGAGACCCAGTACTTC. Its protein product is CASSRGTSGGSYQETQYF.

The chain links TRBV28 to TRBJ2-3; D not resolved. The CDR3 runs to 11 residues. Trimming shortened V by 6 bases and J by 5 bases, and 6 bases separated the two germline ends. The V gene's germline CDR1 is MDHEN and CDR2 SYDVKM. For the CDR3, the DNA is TGTGCCAGCAGGACCCTAGATACGCAGTATTTT. It yields the protein CASRTLDTQYF.

The chain is built from TRBV15 and TRBJ1-6; 10 bases are shared with TRBD1. The V and J ends lost 9 bases and 7 bases, in that order; junction bases with no gene match: 12. This CDR3 has 16 amino acids. Germline V gene lookup returns CDR1 LNHNV and CDR2 YYDKDF (reference sequence). The CDR3 region is CATGLGTGAKNSPLHF. The CDR3 coding sequence is TGTGCCACGGGTTTAGGGACAGGGGCGAAAAATTCACCCCTCCACTTT.

The chain recombines TRBV6-1 with TRBJ1-5, with a weak D call TRBD1 (5 bases). V lost 3 bases and J 9 bases, leaving 18 bases between the germline ends. The CDR3 has 15 residues. CDR1 and CDR2 from the germline V gene are MNHNS and SASEGT. This chain's CDR3 is CASSEGRGTSWPQHF. The CDR3 region has the DNA TGTGCCAGCAGTGAGGGCCGCGGGACTTCGTGGCCCCAGCATTTT.

This clone was counted a single time. The chain recombines TRBV30 with TRBJ1-3; D remains unclear. Per the germline V gene, CDR1 is GTSNPN and CDR2 is SVGIG (reference sequence). This CDR3 spans 12 amino acids. V lost 2 bases and J lost 4, with 6 bases in between. DNA for the CDR3: TGTGCCTGGAGTAGAGGGGGAAACACCATATATTTT. The encoded protein is CAWSRGGNTIYF.

The rearrangement uses TRBV6-6 and TRBJ2-7; 7 nucleotides align to TRBD2. The germline gives CDR1 MNHNY, CDR2 SVGAGI (reference sequence). V lost 3 bases, J lost 2 bases, and 7 bases stayed unmatched. This CDR3 has 15 residues. Here the CDR3 DNA reads TGTGCCAGCAGTTATGGGGGGGGTGCCGCCTACGAGCAGTACGTC. Translating gives CASSYGGGAAYEQYV.

A single count supports this clone. The sample carries other DNA sequences with the same CDR3. The chain carries TRBV5-1 and TRBJ2-3; D call uncertain. The CDR3 extends over 14 amino acids. Germline loops: CDR1 SGHRS, CDR2 YFSETQ. Trimming stripped 0 bases from V and 2 bases from J, with 7 bases between. The CDR3 spells CASSLGRNTDTQYF. The DNA for the CDR3 is TGCGCCAGCAGCTTGGGTAGGAACACAGATACGCAGTATTTT.

V and J are TRBV14 and TRBJ1-1; TRBD1 matches 7 bases. The CDR3 totals 11 residues. Germline V lookup: CDR1 SGHDN, CDR2 FVKESK. The trim removed 8 bases at V and 10 bases at J, leaving 7 bases unmatched. CDR3 sequence (DNA): TGTGCCAGCGCACAGACAGGGCCAGCTTTCTTT. Its protein product is CASAQTGPAFF.

V is TRBV29-1 and J is TRBJ1-2; tentatively, D is TRBD1 (6 bases). This CDR3 contains 16 residues. Trimming shortened V by 0 bases and J by 5 bases, and 19 bases separated the two germline ends. Germline V gene sequence: CDR1 SQVTM, CDR2 ANQGSEA. The CDR3 here is CSVEDLNLQGVYGYTF. For the CDR3, the DNA is TGCAGCGTTGAAGATCTTAACTTACAGGGTGTTTATGGCTACACCTTC.

The chain is built from TRBV5-5 and TRBJ1-5; 8 positions match TRBD1. The germline V gene encodes CDR1 SGHKS and CDR2 YYEKEE (reference sequence). J gave up 6 bases and V 3 bases, and 5 bases lay outside the gene matches. This CDR3 has 14 residues. CDR3 region: CASSSTGDVQPQHF. DNA of the CDR3: TGTGCCAGCAGCTCGACAGGGGATGTTCAGCCCCAGCATTTT.

The chain joins TRBV5-1 to TRBJ2-5; D uncertain. The CDR3 totals 13 residues. The V and J ends lost 3 bases and 2 bases respectively, with 8 bases between them. CDR1 SGHRS and CDR2 YFSETQ come from the germline V gene. The CDR3 protein is CASSSATQETQYF. CDR3 DNA: TGCGCCAGCAGCTCCGCGACTCAAGAGACCCAGTACTTC.

The chain couples TRBV7-9 to TRBJ1-2; D not resolved. The CDR3 spans 15 residues. V shed 0 bases and J shed 4 bases, with 12 bases lying between them. Per the germline V gene, CDR1 is SEHNR and CDR2 is FQNEAQ (reference sequence). The CDR3 DNA sequence: TGTGCCAGCAGCTTAGCAGGGCCTAGCACCTATGGCTACACCTTC. This codes for CASSLAGPSTYGYTF.

This CDR3 is CASSLKQTEAFF. As DNA, the CDR3 is TGTGCCAGCAGCCTAAAGCAGACTGAAGCTTTCTTT. The V call is TRBV11-2, the J call TRBJ1-1; D remains ambiguous. CDR1 is SGHAT, CDR2 FQNNGV, per germline. Trimming removed 5 bases from V and 5 bases from J, with 9 bases in between. The CDR3 extends over 12 amino acids.

This rearrangement joins TRBV9 to TRBJ2-2; 8 nucleotides line up with TRBD2. Per the germline V gene, CDR1 is SGDLS and CDR2 is YYNGEE. The J segment lost 1 base and the V segment lost 0 bases, leaving 2 bases of the junction unmatched. The CDR3 has 16 amino acids. CDR3 sequence: CASSVGSGGNTGELFF. The CDR3 DNA follows: TGTGCCAGCAGCGTAGGAAGCGGGGGGAACACCGGGGAGCTGTTTTTT.

This chain joins TRBV28 and TRBJ2-7; 7 bases fit TRBD2. The CDR3 extends over 15 amino acids. The germline gives CDR1 MDHEN, CDR2 SYDVKM. The junction had 9 bases not matched to a gene; V was cut back by 2 bases and J by 5 bases. The CDR3 region is CASSLQGAGFNEQYF. CDR3 nucleotide sequence: TGTGCCAGCAGTTTACAAGGAGCGGGATTCAACGAGCAGTACTTC.

CDR3 coding DNA: TGTGCCAGTAGCAGACAGGGGTCTAACTATGGCTACACCTTC. It encodes CASSRQGSNYGYTF. The chain joins TRBV19 to TRBJ1-2, with TRBD1 matching 8 bases. The CDR3 covers 14 residues. V dropped 6 bases and J dropped 0; count of bases not matched to a gene: 3. CDR1 and CDR2 (germline): LNHDA, SQIVND (reference sequence).